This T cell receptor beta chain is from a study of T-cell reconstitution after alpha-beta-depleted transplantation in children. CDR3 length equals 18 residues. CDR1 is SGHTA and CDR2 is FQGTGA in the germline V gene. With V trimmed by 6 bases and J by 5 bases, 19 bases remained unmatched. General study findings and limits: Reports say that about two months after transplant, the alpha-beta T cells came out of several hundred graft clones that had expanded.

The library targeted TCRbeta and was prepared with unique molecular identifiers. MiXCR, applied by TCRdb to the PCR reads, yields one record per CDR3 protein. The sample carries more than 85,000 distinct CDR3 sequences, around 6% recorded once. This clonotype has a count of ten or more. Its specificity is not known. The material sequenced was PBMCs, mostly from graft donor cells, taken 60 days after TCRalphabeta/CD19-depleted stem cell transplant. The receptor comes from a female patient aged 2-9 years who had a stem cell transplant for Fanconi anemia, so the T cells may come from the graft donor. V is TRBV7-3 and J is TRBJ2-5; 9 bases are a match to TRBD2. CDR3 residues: CASSCRDVEVAGVETQYF. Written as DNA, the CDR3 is TGTGCCAGCAGTTGCCGGGATGTAGAGGTAGCGGGAGTTGAGACCCAGTACTTC. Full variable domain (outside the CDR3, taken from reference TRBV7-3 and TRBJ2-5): GAGVSQTPSNKVTEKGKYVELRCDPISGHTALYWYRQSLGQGPEFLIYFQGTGAADDSGLPNDRFFAVRPEGSVSTLKIQRTERGDSAVYLCASSCRDVEVAGVETQYFGPGTRLLVL.